Described below is a single T cell receptor (beta chain) sequence and its context. The target antigen is unknown. The study ran its PCR with 60 Vbeta and 13 Jbeta primers. Data came from immunoSEQ multiplex PCR; TCRdb stores just in-frame clones and leaves some out. The repertoire holds over 65,000 clones, around 78% seen once, with 9.7% in the top ten. CDR3 length: 16 amino acids. Germline V lookup: CDR1 SGHRS, CDR2 YFSETQ. The ends lost 0 bases at V and 3 bases at J; junction bases unmatched: 8. This entry belongs to a study of cytomegalovirus exposure and HLA in healthy donors. Study-wide points: Beyond CMV serostatus, there was no information to go on about immune exposure. Investigators reported about 160 TCR beta chains as tied to cytomegalovirus. Whilst most TCR sequences proved rare, a subset of public TCRs occurred across many donors. It is likely that the observed cluster of highly shared sequence variants was a sequencing artifact.

The V and J genes are TRBV5-1 and TRBJ2-7; 8 bases are a match to TRBD1. What was sequenced was PBMCs. This receptor was identified in a man aged 35 to 55 in good health and CMV-seronegative. The CDR3 sequence is CASSLDGQGNVYEQYF. CDR3 DNA sequence: TGCGCCAGCAGCTTGGATGGACAGGGAAATGTCTACGAGCAGTACTTC.